This T cell receptor beta chain is from a study of OX40 agonist ivuxolimab in advanced cancers. Regarding the research as a whole: Ivuxolimab was an agonistic, fully human IgG2 monoclonal antibody directed against OX40 (CD134), a costimulatory receptor. In the dose-escalation cohort, 82.7% of patients were male, and the mean age was roughly 60 years, with a range of 23 to 79. The paper describes the monotherapy dose-escalation part (N of about 57 patients) of the phase I trial of ivuxolimab. Intravenous ivuxolimab was administered to patients every 2 weeks at six dose levels: 0.01, 0.1, 0.3, 1.5, 3 and 10 mg/kg. Partial responses were achieved by three dose-escalation patients, of whom one had hepatocellular carcinoma and two had cutaneous melanoma. Of the approximately 50 dose-escalation patients, hepatocellular carcinoma was present in 19, melanoma in around 15, renal cell carcinoma in 9 and head and neck cancer in 9. Peripheral TCRbeta sequencing was intended to test whether TCR sequence diversity was altered and clonal T-cell expansion was caused by ivuxolimab. Prior anti-PD-1, anti-PD-L1 or anti-CTLA-4 therapy was permitted, and checkpoint inhibitors had been received by roughly 42% of dose-escalation patients.

The trial excluded patients who had a history of autoimmune disease or who were on systemic immunosuppression. In every dose cohort, peripheral blood was drawn for TCR sequencing at baseline, cycle 4 day 1, and cycle 7 day 1. The samples were drawn from a first-in-human, open-label, multicenter phase I dose-escalation trial of ivuxolimab. Adults with locally advanced or metastatic melanoma, renal cell, hepatocellular, or head and neck squamous cell carcinoma were enrolled in the trial. Before TCR sequencing, CD4+ T cells and CD8+ T cells from peripheral blood were sorted into separate populations. Genomic DNA was extracted from sorted cells for sequencing of the TCRbeta CDR3 region. The immunoSEQ Assay was used for sequencing of TCRbeta CDR3 regions. The table comes from immuneACCESS by way of TCRdb, which keeps in-frame sequences with V and J called. Part of the clones is missing from these tables; in studies checked, under half for an unresolved V gene and the rest for unknown reasons. A total of approximately 90,000 clones appear in this sample, around 85% of them only once. The ten largest clones represent 3% to 4.5% of the sample.

This clone showed up just once. Its antigen is not yet known. Base qualities are not at hand, and no much larger clone is one base apart. What the work shows at the level of the full study, not this receptor alone: After ivuxolimab, expanded clones were on average more numerous among CD8+ T cells than among CD4+ T cells. Partial responders in the 0.1-3.0 mg/kg groups had among the lowest normalized peripheral clonal expansion, especially among CD8+ T cells. Low levels of normalized T-cell clonal expansion were also seen in some patients who did not respond. At doses from 0.1 to 3.0 mg/kg, clonal expansion was seen in both CD4+ and CD8+ blood T cells between baseline and week 6. The antigen specificity of the clonally expanded peripheral T cells was not determined.

The CDR3 contains 16 residues, cysteine and phenylalanine counted. Just CDR3 DNA is preserved here, 48 bases in frame from base 1. In the germline V gene, CDR1 corresponds to MGHRA and CDR2 to YSYEKL. V and J lose 0 bases and 2 bases, and a span of 14 bases separates them. The receptor's source is an adult with an advanced solid tumor such as melanoma, head and neck, liver or kidney cancer. The chain joins TRBV4-1 to TRBJ2-7, with TRBD2 perhaps the D gene, on 7 matching bases. The sample was CD4+ or CD8+ T cells sorted from blood, taken in a trial of the OX40 agonist ivuxolimab. CDR3 loop: CASSQEGGAGPYEQYF. The nucleotide sequence is TGCGCCAGCAGCCAAGAAGGGGGGGCCGGTCCCTACGAGCAGTACTTC.